Following are 20 T cell receptor beta chains from one sample sequenced in a study of blood T cells in healthy people across ages. Combining a sample-barcoded 5' primer with a J-beta primer mix, a second PCR ran for about 7 to 11 cycles. TCRdb re-called the 5' RACE reads with MiXCR, one entry per CDR3 protein. Of over a million distinct CDR3 sequences listed, 45% to 70% are singletons. The sample consisted of blood. These TCRs come from a man younger than 35 in good health.

The chain is built from TRBV6-2 or TRBV6-3 and TRBJ2-4; TRBD1 aligns across 7 bases. Trimming at V came to 4 bases and at J to 12 bases, leaving 6 bases not matched to a gene. CDR1 and CDR2 from the germline V gene are MNHEY and SVGEGT. The CDR3 runs 12 residues. The CDR3: CASSLQGRTQYF. The DNA of the CDR3 is TGTGCCAGCAGTTTACAGGGGCGGACTCAGTACTTC.

This clonotype has more than one count but fewer than ten. The genes are TRBV7-2 and TRBJ2-3, with no clear D. There are 12 residues in the CDR3. V was shortened by 5 bases and J by 5 bases, with 8 bases between the two germline ends. CDR1 is SGHTA, CDR2 FQGNSA, per germline. CDR3 amino acids: CASSEGLDTQYF. The CDR3 DNA reads TGTGCCAGCAGCGAAGGCTTAGATACGCAGTATTTT. Full variable domain (missing parts from reference TRBV7-2 and TRBJ2-3): GAGVSQSPSNKVTEKGKDVELRCDPISGHTALYWYRQSLGQGLEFLIYFQGNSAPDKSGLPSDRFSAERTGGSVSTLTIQRTQQEDSAVYLCASSEGLDTQYFGPGTRLTVL.

The rearrangement joins TRBV5-1 to TRBJ2-1, with D perhaps matching TRBD1 or TRBD2 (5 bases each). Germline lookup yields CDR1 SGHRS and CDR2 YFSETQ. V was pared by 1 base and J by 6 bases, with 14 bases between. This CDR3 comprises 15 residues. The CDR3 reads CASSLWTGQGNEQFF. The CDR3 region has the DNA TGCGCCAGCAGCTTGTGGACGGGGCAGGGCAATGAGCAGTTCTTC.

The V call is TRBV11-2, the J call TRBJ2-7, with 7 nucleotides matching TRBD1. Germline lookup yields CDR1 SGHAT and CDR2 FQNNGV. This CDR3 has 15 residues. Germline trimming cut 1 base from V and 3 bases from J; bases unmatched to any gene: 6. The CDR3 DNA sequence: TGTGCCAGCAGCTTAGTTGACAGGGCGGACTACGAGCAGTACTTC. It yields the protein CASSLVDRADYEQYF. Combining the CDR3 with reference TRBV11-2 and TRBJ2-7 gives the whole variable domain EAGVAQSPRYKIIEKRQSVAFWCNPISGHATLYWYQQILGQGPKLLIQFQNNGVVDDSQLPKDRFSAERLKGVDSTLKIQPAKLEDSAVYLCASSLVDRADYEQYFGPGTRLTVT.

Turning to this clonotype: The junction departs from germline at one end; a sequencing error may be responsible. The J gene is TRBJ1-6, the V gene TRBV28, with D possibly being TRBD1 (5 bases). The CDR3 sequence is 14 residues long. CDR1 MDHEN and CDR2 SYDVKM come from the germline V gene. CDR3 sequence: CATVRGQDNPPLHF. CDR3 coding DNA: TGTGCCACCGTTCGGGGCCAGGATAATCCACCCCTCCACTTT.

The chain carries TRBV10-2 and TRBJ2-7; no definite D call. This CDR3 has 15 amino acids. The ends were cut back, 0 bases at V and 5 bases at J, with 14 bases in the middle. The germline gives CDR1 WSHSY, CDR2 SAAADI. This CDR3 is CASSESRLVVHEQYF. The CDR3 nucleotides read TGCGCCAGCAGTGAGTCGCGGCTAGTGGTACACGAGCAGTACTTC.

The rearrangement joins TRBV20-1 to TRBJ1-1; 8 bases map to TRBD1. The CDR3 has 16 residues. Germline V gene data show CDR1 as DFQATT and CDR2 as SNEGSKA (reference sequence). The V gene end was trimmed by 8 bases and the J gene end by 8 bases; junction bases not matched to a gene: 22. The CDR3 DNA reads as TGCAGTCCTTATTCCGGGACAGGTACTTTCATCGGGGAAGCTTTCTTT. It is translated as CSPYSGTGTFIGEAFF.

This clonotype was found a few times. The chain links TRBV7-8 to TRBJ2-7; 7 bases align to TRBD1. V trimming: 2 bases; J trimming: 5 bases; junction bases outside the gene matches: 12. The germline CDR1 and CDR2 sequences are SGHVS and FQNEAQ. The CDR3 has 16 amino acids. This CDR3 is CASSLRTGDLLDEQYF. CDR3 nucleotide sequence: TGTGCCAGCAGCTTAAGGACAGGCGACCTTTTGGACGAGCAGTACTTC.

The chain employs TRBV4-2 and TRBJ1-2; D not resolved. The V end was cut by 4 bases, the J end by 4 bases, with 13 bases between. This CDR3 spans 14 amino acids. CDR1 and CDR2 (germline): LGHNA, YNFKEQ. The CDR3: CASSPPAGLYGYTF. Here the CDR3 DNA reads TGTGCCAGCAGCCCGCCAGCCGGGCTCTATGGCTACACCTTC.

The chain recombines TRBV7-9 with TRBJ2-1; TRBD1 is a possible D gene (5 bases). This CDR3 spans 15 amino acids. CDR1 SEHNR and CDR2 FQNEAQ come from the germline V gene (reference sequence). V lost 3 bases to trimming and J lost 2 bases, with 11 bases between them. CDR3 nucleotide sequence: TGTGCCAGCAGCTTTACGCAGGGTACCTACAATGAGCAGTTCTTC. Translation gives CASSFTQGTYNEQFF.

This chain joins TRBV20-1 and TRBJ1-6; D might be TRBD1 (6 bases). Germline CDR1 and CDR2: DFQATT and SNEGSKA (reference sequence). This CDR3 is built from 14 residues. V was trimmed by 4 bases and J by 7 bases, leaving 14 bases between them. CDR3 coding DNA: TGCAGTGCTAATAGGGGGTCGGCAAATTCACCCCTCCACTTT. It codes for CSANRGSANSPLHF.

This chain joins TRBV10-3 and TRBJ2-1, with TRBD2 matching 11 bases. Germline CDR1 is ENHRY and CDR2 is SYGVKD. V lost 4 bases, J lost 0 bases, and 2 bases stayed unmatched. This CDR3 is built from 16 residues. The CDR3 bases are TGTGCCATCAGTGGCACTAGCGGGAGCTCCTACAATGAGCAGTTCTTC. This encodes CAISGTSGSSYNEQFF.

The J gene is TRBJ2-4, the V gene TRBV4-2; 9 bases are shared with TRBD2. The J call is uncertain, as TRBJ2-7 better fits the DNA end. Germline lookup yields CDR1 LGHNA and CDR2 YNFKEQ. This CDR3 region has 16 residues. In DNA form, the CDR3 reads TGTGCCAGCAGCCAAGGAATAGCGGGAGTTACCTACGAGCAGTACTTC. Translation gives CASSQGIAGVTYEQYF.

The rearrangement uses TRBV20-1 and TRBJ2-7, with 7 bases identical to TRBD1. With 0 bases clipped from V and 0 bases from J, the junction kept 5 bases outside the gene matches. The V gene's germline CDR1 is DFQATT and CDR2 SNEGSKA (reference sequence). CDR3 length equals 15 residues. CDR3 sequence: CSARDGWDSSYEQYF. In DNA form, the CDR3 reads TGCAGTGCTAGAGATGGATGGGACAGCTCCTACGAGCAGTACTTC.

This clonotype showed up just a few times. This chain connects TRBV20-1 to TRBJ2-7; 12 positions agree with TRBD2. This CDR3 contains 16 residues. V trimming: 1 base; J trimming: 2 bases; junction bases outside the gene matches: 6. CDR1 and CDR2 from the germline V gene are DFQATT and SNEGSKA (reference sequence). The CDR3 loop is CSARGGRLAGAYEQYF. DNA of the CDR3: TGCAGTGCTAGAGGGGGTAGACTAGCGGGAGCCTACGAGCAGTACTTC.

The gene calls are TRBV20-1 and TRBJ1-4; 7 bases fit TRBD1. The CDR3 is 15 amino acids. Germline V CDR1 and CDR2: DFQATT, SNEGSKA (reference sequence). J gave up 8 bases and V 2 bases, and 11 bases lay outside the gene matches. CDR3 sequence: CSARSRQGAGEKLFF. CDR3 bases: TGCAGTGCTAGAAGCCGACAGGGTGCGGGAGAAAAACTGTTTTTT.

This clonotype was counted a single time. The chain couples TRBV29-1 to TRBJ2-7, with D perhaps matching TRBD1 (5 bases). The CDR3 is made up of 15 amino acids. The V end was cut by 6 bases, the J end by 2 bases, with 20 bases between. Germline values: CDR1 SQVTM, CDR2 ANQGSEA. The DNA of the CDR3 is TGCAGCGTCCGGTGGGTCGGACAAGTTACCTACGAGCAGTACTTC. Its protein product is CSVRWVGQVTYEQYF.

This chain links TRBV29-1 with TRBJ2-2, with D possibly being TRBD1 (6 bases). There are 12 residues in the CDR3. V lost 4 bases and J lost 8, with 11 bases in between. The germline V gene encodes CDR1 SQVTM and CDR2 ANQGSEA. The CDR3 loop is CSVGPGQGELFF. The CDR3 nucleotides are TGCAGCGTTGGGCCGGGACAAGGGGAGCTGTTTTTT.

V is TRBV7-2 and J is TRBJ1-1, with D uncertain. The CDR3 length is 16 residues. V was trimmed by 1 base and J by 0 bases, leaving 12 bases between them. Germline assignment: CDR1 SGHTA and CDR2 FQGNSA. Here the CDR3 DNA reads TGTGCCAGCAGCTTAGAGGAGTCAGGCATGAACACTGAAGCTTTCTTT. Its protein product is CASSLEESGMNTEAFF.

This chain links TRBV20-1 with TRBJ2-1; 8 bases fit TRBD2. The CDR3 runs to 13 residues. The V gene end was trimmed by 5 bases and the J gene end by 9 bases; junction bases not matched to a gene: 9. Germline V gene data show CDR1 as DFQATT and CDR2 as SNEGSKA (reference sequence). The CDR3 reads CSALSGDYSEQFF. The CDR3 DNA sequence: TGCAGTGCTCTTAGCGGGGACTATAGTGAGCAGTTCTTC.